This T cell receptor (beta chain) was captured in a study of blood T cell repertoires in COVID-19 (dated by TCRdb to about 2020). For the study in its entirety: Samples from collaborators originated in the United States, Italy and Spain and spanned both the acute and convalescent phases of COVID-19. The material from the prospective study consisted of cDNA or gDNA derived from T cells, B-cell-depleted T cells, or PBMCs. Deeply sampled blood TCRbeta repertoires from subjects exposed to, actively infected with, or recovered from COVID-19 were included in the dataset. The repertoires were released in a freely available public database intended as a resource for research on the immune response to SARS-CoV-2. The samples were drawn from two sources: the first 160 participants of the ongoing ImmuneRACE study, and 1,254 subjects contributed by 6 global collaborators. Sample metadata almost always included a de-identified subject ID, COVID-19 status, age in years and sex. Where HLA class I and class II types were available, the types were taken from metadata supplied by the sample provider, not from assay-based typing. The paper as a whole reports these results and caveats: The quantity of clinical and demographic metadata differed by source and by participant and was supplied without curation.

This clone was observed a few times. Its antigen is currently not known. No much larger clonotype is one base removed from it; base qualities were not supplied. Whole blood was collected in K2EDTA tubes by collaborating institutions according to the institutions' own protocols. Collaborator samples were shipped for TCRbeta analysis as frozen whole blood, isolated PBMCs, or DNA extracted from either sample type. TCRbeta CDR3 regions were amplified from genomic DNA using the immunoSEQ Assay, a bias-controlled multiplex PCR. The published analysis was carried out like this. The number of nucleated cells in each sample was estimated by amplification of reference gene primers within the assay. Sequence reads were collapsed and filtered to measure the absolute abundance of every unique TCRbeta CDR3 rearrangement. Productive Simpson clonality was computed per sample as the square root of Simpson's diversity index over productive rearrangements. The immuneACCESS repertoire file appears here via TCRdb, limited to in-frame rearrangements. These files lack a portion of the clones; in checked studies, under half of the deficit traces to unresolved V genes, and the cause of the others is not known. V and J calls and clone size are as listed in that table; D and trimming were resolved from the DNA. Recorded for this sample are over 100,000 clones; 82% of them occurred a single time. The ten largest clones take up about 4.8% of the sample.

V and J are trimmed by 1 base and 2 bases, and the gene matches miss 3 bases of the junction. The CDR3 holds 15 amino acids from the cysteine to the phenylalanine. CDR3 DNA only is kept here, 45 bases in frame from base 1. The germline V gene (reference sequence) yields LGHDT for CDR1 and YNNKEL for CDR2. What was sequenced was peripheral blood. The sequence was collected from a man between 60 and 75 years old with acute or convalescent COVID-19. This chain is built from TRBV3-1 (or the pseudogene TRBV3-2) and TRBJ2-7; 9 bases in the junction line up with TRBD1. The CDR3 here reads CASSQARTGAYEQYF. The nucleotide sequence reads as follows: TGTGCCAGCAGCCAAGCCCGGACAGGGGCCTACGAGCAGTACTTC.